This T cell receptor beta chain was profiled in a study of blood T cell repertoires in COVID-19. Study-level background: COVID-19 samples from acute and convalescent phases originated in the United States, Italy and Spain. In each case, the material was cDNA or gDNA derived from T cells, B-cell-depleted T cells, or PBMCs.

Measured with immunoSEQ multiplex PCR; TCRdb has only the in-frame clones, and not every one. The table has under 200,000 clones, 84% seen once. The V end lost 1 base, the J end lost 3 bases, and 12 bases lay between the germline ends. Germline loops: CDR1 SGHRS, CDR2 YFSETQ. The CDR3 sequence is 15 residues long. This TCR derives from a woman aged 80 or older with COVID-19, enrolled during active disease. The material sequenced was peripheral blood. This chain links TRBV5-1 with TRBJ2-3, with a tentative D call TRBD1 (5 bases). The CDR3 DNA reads TGCGCCAGCAGCTTGCAGGGAATTGTAACAGATACGCAGTATTTT. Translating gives CASSLQGIVTDTQYF.